This T cell receptor beta chain was sequenced in a study of T cell clonotyping in hematopoietic cell transplantation. Only in-frame clones appear in the TCRdb table, and some are missing; sequencing was by immunoSEQ multiplex PCR. This table holds 2,100 or so clones, over 75% found once. Samples: about 28 days before transplant, then days 30, 100 and 180 after. The CDR3 consists of 12 residues. From germline, CDR1 is MNHNS and CDR2 SASEGT. V dropped 8 bases and J dropped 9 bases, with 15 bases sitting between them. As concerns this clone: The antigen remains unidentified.

General study points: Few recipient clonotypes overlapped donors; over 97% were de novo at given depth. Broader posttransplant TCR repertoire diversity was predicted by graft donor and pretransplant recipient Inverse Simpson Index values. After transplant, recipient diversity fell while pathologically expanded clonotypes grew through day 180.

Sequencing used PBMCs, obtained 100 days after allogeneic stem cell transplant. The source is a male patient aged 50 to 59 who had an allogeneic stem cell transplant from a related donor, so the T cells may come from the graft donor. Some clones in this sample may be carry-over from other donors' samples. The chain has TRBV6-1 and TRBJ2-3; D may be TRBD2 (5 bases). The chain's CDR3 is CASEVRGITQYF. The DNA of the CDR3 is TGTGCCAGCGAAGTAAGAGGGATAACGCAGTATTTT.